This T cell receptor beta chain was found in a study of blood T cell repertoires in COVID-19. The V segment lost 6 bases and the J segment 3 bases; nucleotides outside the gene matches: 12. This CDR3 spans 16 amino acids. Germline V gene sequence: CDR1 KGHSH, CDR2 LQKENI. Measured with immunoSEQ multiplex PCR; TCRdb has only the in-frame clones, and not every one. Of around 250,000 clones detected, around 87% appear once; the ten largest clones hold less than 4.5%. The receptor was isolated from a man younger than 30 with active or convalescent COVID-19. Sequencing input: peripheral blood. J is TRBJ1-1 and V is TRBV18; 8 nucleotides agree with TRBD1. CDR3 DNA: TGTGCCAGCTCGCTAAACTTCAGGGGGCCCGACACTGAAGCTTTCTTT. Translating gives CASSLNFRGPDTEAFF.